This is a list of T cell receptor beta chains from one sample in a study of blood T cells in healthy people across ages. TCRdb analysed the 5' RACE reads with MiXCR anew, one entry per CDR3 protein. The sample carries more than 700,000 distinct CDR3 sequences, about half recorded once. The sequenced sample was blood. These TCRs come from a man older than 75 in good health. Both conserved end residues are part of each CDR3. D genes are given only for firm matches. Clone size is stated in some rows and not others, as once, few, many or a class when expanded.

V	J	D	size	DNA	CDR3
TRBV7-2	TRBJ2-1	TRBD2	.	TGTGCCAGCAGCTCAACTAGCGCCCCACCCAATGAGCAGTTCTTC	CASSSTSAPPNEQFF
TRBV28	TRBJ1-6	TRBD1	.	TGTGCCAGCAGTTCGCCCGGACAGGGCAAGGATTCACCCCTCCACTTT	CASSSPGQGKDSPLHF
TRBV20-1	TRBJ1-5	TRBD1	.	TGCAGTGCCCCCGGGACAGGGGGCTTTCAGCCCCAGCATTTT	CSAPGTGGFQPQHF
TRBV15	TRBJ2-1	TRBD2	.	TGTGCCACCAGCAGCTCCCGCGGGACTAGGTCCTACAATGAGCAGTTCTTC	CATSSSRGTRSYNEQFF
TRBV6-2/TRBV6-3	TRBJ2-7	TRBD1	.	TGTGCCAGCAGTTACCTGGGACAGGCCTACGAGCAGTACTTC	CASSYLGQAYEQYF
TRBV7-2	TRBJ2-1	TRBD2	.	TGTGCCAGCAGCTTTAACATTCGACTAGCGGAAGAGACCCAGTTCTTC	CASSFNIRLAEETQFF
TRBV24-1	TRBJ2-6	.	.	TGTGCCACCAGTGGGGCCTCTGGGGCCAACGTCCTGACTTTC	CATSGASGANVLTF
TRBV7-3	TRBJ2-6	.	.	TGTGCCAGCAGCCCCCAGGGAAGGGGGGCCAACGTCCTGACTTTC	CASSPQGRGANVLTF
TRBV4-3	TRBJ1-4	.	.	TGCGCCAGCAGCCAAGGGTCGGGGCGGGCTAATGAAAAACTGTTTTTT	CASSQGSGRANEKLFF
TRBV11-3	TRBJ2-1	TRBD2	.	TGTGCCAGCAGCGGAGGGACTAGCGGGAGGGAATTCGAGCAGTTCTTC	CASSGGTSGREFEQFF
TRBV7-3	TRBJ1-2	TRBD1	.	TGTGCCAGCAGCCTAGGGGGGACAGGGCGAATCCTTGGTGGCTACACCTTC	CASSLGGTGRILGGYTF
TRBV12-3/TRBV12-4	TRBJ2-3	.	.	TGTGCCAGCAGGTACGACGGAGATACGCAGTATTTT	CASRYDGDTQYF
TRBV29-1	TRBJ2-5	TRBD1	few	TGCAGCGTGATACCTGACAGGGCGCAAGAGACCCAGTACTTC	CSVIPDRAQETQYF
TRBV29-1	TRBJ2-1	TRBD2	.	TGCAGCGTTGGGTTCGGGGGGTACAATGAGCAGTTCTTC	CSVGFGGYNEQFF
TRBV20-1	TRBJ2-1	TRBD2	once	TGCAGTGCTCCCCATGGGGCGGGAGACGGCAATGAGCAGTTCTTC	CSAPHGAGDGNEQFF
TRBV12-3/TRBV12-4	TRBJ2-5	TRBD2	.	TGTGCCTCCTCGGGTGCTAGCGGGAGTGGGCAAGAGACCCAGTACTTC	CASSGASGSGQETQYF
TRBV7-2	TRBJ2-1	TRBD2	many	TGTGCCAGCAGCACTGGACTAGCGGGGGACAATGAGCAGTTCTTC	CASSTGLAGDNEQFF
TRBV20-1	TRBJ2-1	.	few	TGCAGTGCTAGTGTGCGAAGCTCCTACAATGAGCAGTTCTTC	CSASVRSSYNEQFF
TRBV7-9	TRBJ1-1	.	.	TGTGCCAGCAGACAATCCACGGGACGGAACACTGAAGCTTTCTTT	CASRQSTGRNTEAFF
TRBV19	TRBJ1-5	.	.	TGTGCCAGTAGTATCTCCCGGAACAATCAGCCCCAGCATTTT	CASSISRNNQPQHF
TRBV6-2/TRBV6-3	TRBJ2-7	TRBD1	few	TGTGCCAGCAGTTACCCCGGGACAGGGGGCGACGAGCAGTACTTC	CASSYPGTGGDEQYF
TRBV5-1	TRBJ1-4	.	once	TGCGCCAGCAGCCCGGAGAGTGGGGATAATGAAAAACTGTTTTTT	CASSPESGDNEKLFF
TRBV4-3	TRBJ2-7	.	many	TGCGCCAGCAGCCTGCGACCCGGAGGGTTAAACTACGAGCAGTACTTC	CASSLRPGGLNYEQYF
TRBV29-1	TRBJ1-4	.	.	TGCAGCGTTGAAGTGTCCGAAAAACTGTTTTTT	CSVEVSEKLFF
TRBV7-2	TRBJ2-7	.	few	TGTGCCAGCAGTCAAGACAGGTCATGCGAGCAGTACTTC	CASSQDRSCEQYF
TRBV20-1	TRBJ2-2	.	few	TGCAGTGCTCCAGGCAGGGTGGACACCGGGGAGCTGTTTTTT	CSAPGRVDTGELFF
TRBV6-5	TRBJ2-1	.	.	TGTGCCAGCAGTGCCACCGGTTCGGTCTACAATGAGCAGTTCTTC	CASSATGSVYNEQFF
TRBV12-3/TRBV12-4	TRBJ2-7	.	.	TGTGCCAGCAGTCCACCGGGTGAGGGGACCTACGAGCAGTACTTC	CASSPPGEGTYEQYF
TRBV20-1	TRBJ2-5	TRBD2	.	TGCAGTGCCAACTACCCAGCGGGAGACTTCCAAGAGACCCAGTACTTC	CSANYPAGDFQETQYF
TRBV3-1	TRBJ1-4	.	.	TGTGCCAGCAGCCGAGACTGTCAAGGTCCTGAAAAACTGTTTTTT	CASSRDCQGPEKLFF
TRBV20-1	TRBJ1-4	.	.	TGCAGTACAGAGGGGGGGGAGAGAGAAAAACTGTTTTTT	CSTEGGEREKLFF
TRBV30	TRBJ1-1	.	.	TGTGCCTTACAGCGGAACACTGAAGCTTTCTTT	CALQRNTEAFF
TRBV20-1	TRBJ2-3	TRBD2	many	TGCAGTGCTAGTGTCCTAGCGGGATTTCAGACGCAGTATTTT	CSASVLAGFQTQYF
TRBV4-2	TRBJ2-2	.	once	TGTGCCAGCAGCCGTGAAATCGGGAGCCAAGTGGGCGGGGAGCTGTTTTTT	CASSREIGSQVGGELFF
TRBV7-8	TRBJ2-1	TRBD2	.	TGTGCCAGTAGTCGGACTAGCGTCCACAATGAGCAGTTCTTC	CASSRTSVHNEQFF
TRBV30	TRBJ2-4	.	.	TGTGCCTGGAGTGTATTGCGGGTGGGGGGAAGGGAGCAGTACTTC	CAWSVLRVGGREQYF
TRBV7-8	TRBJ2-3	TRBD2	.	TGTGCCAGCAGCCCGGGACTAGCGGAGACAGATACGCAGTATTTT	CASSPGLAETDTQYF
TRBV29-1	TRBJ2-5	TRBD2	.	TGCAGCGTTGCCGCGGGAGGGATTAAAGAGACCCAGTACTTC	CSVAAGGIKETQYF
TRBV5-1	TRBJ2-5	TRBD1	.	TGCGCCAGCAGCTTGGCACAGGGGTCCTACAATGAGCAGTACTTC	CASSLAQGSYNEQYF
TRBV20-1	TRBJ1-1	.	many	TGCAGTGCTAGTTCGGCGGTCTTGAACACTGAAGCTTTCTTT	CSASSAVLNTEAFF
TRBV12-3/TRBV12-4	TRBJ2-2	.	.	TGTGCCAGCAGTTTATCGGGGGTCGGGGAGCTGTTTTTT	CASSLSGVGELFF
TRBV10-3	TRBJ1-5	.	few	TGTGCCATCAGTGAGTCAGGTGGGGTAGGGAATCAGCCCCAGCATTTT	CAISESGGVGNQPQHF
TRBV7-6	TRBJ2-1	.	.	TGTGCCAGCAGCCCGGGAGAGGGATACAATGAGCAGTTCTTC	CASSPGEGYNEQFF
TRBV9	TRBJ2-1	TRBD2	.	TGTGCCAGCAGCATTGGACTAGCGGATCGTTACAATGAGCAGTTCTTC	CASSIGLADRYNEQFF
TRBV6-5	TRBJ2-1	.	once	TGTGCCAGCAGTTACTCGCAGAGCTCCTACAATGAGCAGTTCTTC	CASSYSQSSYNEQFF
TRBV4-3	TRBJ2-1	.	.	TGCGCCAGCAGCCAAGGACCCCTCTCTAGGGACAATGAGCAGTTCTTC	CASSQGPLSRDNEQFF
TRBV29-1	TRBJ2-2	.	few	TGCAGCGTATCCGGGACTCATTACACCGGGGAGCTGTTTTTT	CSVSGTHYTGELFF
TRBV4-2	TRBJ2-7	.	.	TGTGCCAGCAGGGTCGGGGGAACGCAGTACTTC	CASRVGGTQYF
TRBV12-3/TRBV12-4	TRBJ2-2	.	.	TGTGCCAGCAGGCTAGGGCTTCCGAGGTCCACCGGGGAGCTGTTTTTT	CASRLGLPRSTGELFF
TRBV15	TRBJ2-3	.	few	TGTGCCACCAGCTTGCGGACAGGCACAGATACGCAGTATTTT	CATSLRTGTDTQYF
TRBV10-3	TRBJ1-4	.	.	TGTGCCATCAGTGACGCAGGAATCAATGAAAAACTGTTTTTT	CAISDAGINEKLFF
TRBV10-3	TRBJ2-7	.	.	TGTGCCATCAAGGGGGACCCTGGGTCCTACGAGCAGTACTTC	CAIKGDPGSYEQYF
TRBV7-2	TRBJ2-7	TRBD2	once	TGTGCCAGCAGCTCGACTAGCTTCGGCGAGCAGTACTTC	CASSSTSFGEQYF
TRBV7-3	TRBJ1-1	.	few	TGTGCCAGCAGCCCCGGGCGGGACGGCACTGAAGCTTTCTTT	CASSPGRDGTEAFF
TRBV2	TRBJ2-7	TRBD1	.	TGTGCCAGTAACCCACCGGGACAGGGGATCCACGAGCAGTACTTC	CASNPPGQGIHEQYF
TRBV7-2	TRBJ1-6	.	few	TGTGCCAGCAGCCCGAGGTCGCCCCCAGGGAATTCACCCCTCCACTTT	CASSPRSPPGNSPLHF
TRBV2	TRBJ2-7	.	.	TGTGCCAGCAGTCTCGACCTTTCCGACGAGCAGTACTTC	CASSLDLSDEQYF